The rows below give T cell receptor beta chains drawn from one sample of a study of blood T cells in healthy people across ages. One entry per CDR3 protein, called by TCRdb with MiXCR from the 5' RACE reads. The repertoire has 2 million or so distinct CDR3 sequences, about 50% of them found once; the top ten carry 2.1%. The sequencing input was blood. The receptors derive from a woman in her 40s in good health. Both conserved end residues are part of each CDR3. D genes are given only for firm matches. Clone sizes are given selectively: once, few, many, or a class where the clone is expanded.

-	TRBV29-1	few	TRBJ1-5	TGCAGCGTTGAATGGACAGCAGGTCAGCCCCAGCATTTT	CSVEWTAGQPQHF
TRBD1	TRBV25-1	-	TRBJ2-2	TGTGCCAGCAGTGACAGGGGGCCTAGCGGGGAGCTGTTTTTT	CASSDRGPSGELFF
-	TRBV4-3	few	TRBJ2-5	TGCGCCAGCAGCCAAGATCTTAAGGGATGGGGGCCTGAGACCCAGTACTTC	CASSQDLKGWGPETQYF
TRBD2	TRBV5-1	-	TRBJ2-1	TGCGCCAGCAGCTCAGGACTAGCGGGGGCTCTGGGCAATGAGCAGTTCTTC	CASSSGLAGALGNEQFF
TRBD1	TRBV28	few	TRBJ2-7	TGTGCCAGCAGTTTAGCCCACAGGGGCGGAGACGAGCAGTACTTC	CASSLAHRGGDEQYF
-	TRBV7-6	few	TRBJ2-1	TGTGCCAGCAGCCCCCTTGGGGGATCCCAGCAAGGGCAGTTCTTC	CASSPLGGSQQGQFF
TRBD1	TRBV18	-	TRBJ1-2	TGTGCCAGCTCCCGGGATCAGCACGCAGGGGGAAACTATGGCTACACCTTC	CASSRDQHAGGNYGYTF
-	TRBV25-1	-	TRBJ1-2	TGTGCCAGCAAAACGAGAGAAGGACAGTTCGGCGGTGGCTACACCTTC	CASKTREGQFGGGYTF
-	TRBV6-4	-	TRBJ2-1	TGTGCCAGCAGTGCCTTCCGGGGGGCACCTAATGAGCAGTTCTTC	CASSAFRGAPNEQFF
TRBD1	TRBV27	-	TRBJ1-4	TGTGCCAGCAGTCAGACAGGGGCTATTGAAAAACTGTTTTTT	CASSQTGAIEKLFF
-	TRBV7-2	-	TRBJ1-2	TGTGCCAGCAGCTTAGCGGGGAGAGGGACCTATGGCTACACCTTC	CASSLAGRGTYGYTF
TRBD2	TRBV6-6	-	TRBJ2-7	TGTGCCAGCAGTACAACTAGCGGGGGGCTAAATATGTACGAGCAGTACTTC	CASSTTSGGLNMYEQYF
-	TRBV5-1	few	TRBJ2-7	TGCGCCAGCAGCTACTCCGCGGGTAACGAGCAGTACTTC	CASSYSAGNEQYF
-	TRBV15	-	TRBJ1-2	TGTGCCACCAGCAGAGCACTTTTCGAGGTCGATGGCTACACCTTC	CATSRALFEVDGYTF
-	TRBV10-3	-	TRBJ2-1	TGTGCCATCAGTGCAGGCACCTACAATGAGCAGTTCTTC	CAISAGTYNEQFF
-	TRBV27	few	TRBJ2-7	TGTGCCAGCAGTTTCCGCTCCTACGAGCAGTACTTC	CASSFRSYEQYF
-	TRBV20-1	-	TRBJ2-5	TGCAGTGCTCGCAGGCCGCCCGGGTCCCAGTACTTC	CSARRPPGSQYF
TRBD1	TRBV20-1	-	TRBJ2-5	TGCAGTGCGACGACCGACAGGGGGCTTTTGGAGACCCAGTACTTC	CSATTDRGLLETQYF
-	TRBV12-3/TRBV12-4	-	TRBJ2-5	TGTGCCAGCAGTCCCAGGGGACTCCCGGCTGAGACCCAGTACTTC	CASSPRGLPAETQYF
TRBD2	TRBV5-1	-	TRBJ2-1	TGCGCCAGCAGCTTGATGATAGCGGGGGGATCCTACAATGAGCAGTTCTTC	CASSLMIAGGSYNEQFF
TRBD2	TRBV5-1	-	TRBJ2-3	TGCGCCAGCAGCCGTCTGACTAGCGGGGCTAGCACAGATACGCAGTATTTT	CASSRLTSGASTDTQYF
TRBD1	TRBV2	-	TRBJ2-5	TGTGCCAGCAGTGAAACAGGACAGGGACAAGAGACCCAGTACTTC	CASSETGQGQETQYF
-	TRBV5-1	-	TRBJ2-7	TGCGCCAGCAGCTCCCAGCCATCCTCCTACGAGCAGTACTTC	CASSSQPSSYEQYF
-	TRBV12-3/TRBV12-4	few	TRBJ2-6	TGTGCCAGCAGTTTAGGGGGACGGGTCTCTGGGGCCAACGTCCTGACTTTC	CASSLGGRVSGANVLTF
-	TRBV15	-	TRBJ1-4	TGTGCCACCAGCAGAGATCAGGGGATGACTAATGAAAAACTGTTTTTT	CATSRDQGMTNEKLFF
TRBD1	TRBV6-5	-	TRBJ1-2	TGTGCCAGCAGTTACTCAAGGACAGGGAGCCTTTATGGCTACACCTTC	CASSYSRTGSLYGYTF
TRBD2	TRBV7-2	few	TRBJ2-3	TGTGCCAGCAGCTTAGGACAGGGACTAGCGGACACAGATACGCAGTATTTT	CASSLGQGLADTDTQYF
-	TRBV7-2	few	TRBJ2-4	TGTGCCAGCAGCTTGGGGGACACCGACCCGGGGCAGTACTTC	CASSLGDTDPGQYF
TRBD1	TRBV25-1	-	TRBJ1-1	TGTGCCAGCAGTGAATGGGGACAGATGAACACTGAAGCTTTCTTT	CASSEWGQMNTEAFF
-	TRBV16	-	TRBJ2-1	TGTGCCAGCAGCCAATCATCCGGGTTTGGCAATGAGCAGTTCTTC	CASSQSSGFGNEQFF
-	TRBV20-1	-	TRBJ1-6	TGCAGTGCTAGTGCAAGAGGGTCCTATAATTCACCCCTCCACTTT	CSASARGSYNSPLHF
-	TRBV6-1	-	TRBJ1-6	TGTGCCAGCAGTTCCAAGGAAGGTTCACCCCTCCACTTT	CASSSKEGSPLHF
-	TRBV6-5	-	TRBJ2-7	TGTGCCAGCAGTTACGCCGGGACCGCCTACGAGCAGTACTTC	CASSYAGTAYEQYF
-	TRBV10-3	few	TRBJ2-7	TGTGCCATCAGTGAGTCCGGCAGGGCAGGAACCTACGAGCAGTACTTC	CAISESGRAGTYEQYF
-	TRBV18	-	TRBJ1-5	TGTGCCAGCTCACCACAGGCCATCAGCCAGCCCCAGCATTTT	CASSPQAISQPQHF
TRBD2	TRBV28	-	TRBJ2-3	TGTGCCAGCAGTTTTCATAGGCTAGCGGGGGCGACAGATACGCAGTATTTT	CASSFHRLAGATDTQYF
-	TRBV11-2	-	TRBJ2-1	TGTGCCAGCAGCTTAGCCCGAGAGGGCTACAATGAGCAGTTCTTC	CASSLAREGYNEQFF
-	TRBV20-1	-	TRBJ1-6	TGCAGTGCTAGACCCGACCCCGTCTCCTATAATTCACCCCTCCACTTT	CSARPDPVSYNSPLHF
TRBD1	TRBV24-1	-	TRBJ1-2	TGTGCCACCAGTGAATCGACCCAGGGGGACTATGGCTACACCTTC	CATSESTQGDYGYTF
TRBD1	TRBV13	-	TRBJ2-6	TGTGCCAGCAGCTCCCAGGGGGCCGTCCTGACTTTC	CASSSQGAVLTF
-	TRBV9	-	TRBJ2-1	TGTGCCAGCAGCGTAGGAGGGGGGGCCGGTGAGCAGTTCTTC	CASSVGGGAGEQFF
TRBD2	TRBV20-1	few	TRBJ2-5	TGCAGTGCATTGACTAGCGGGGATGGCGAGACCCAGTACTTC	CSALTSGDGETQYF
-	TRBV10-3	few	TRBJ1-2	TGTGCCAGCAGTGAAAGGGAGGACTATGGCTACACCTTC	CASSEREDYGYTF
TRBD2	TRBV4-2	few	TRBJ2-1	TGTGCCAGCAGCCAAGATCTGGGGGGACTAGTCTACAATGAGCAGTTCTTC	CASSQDLGGLVYNEQFF